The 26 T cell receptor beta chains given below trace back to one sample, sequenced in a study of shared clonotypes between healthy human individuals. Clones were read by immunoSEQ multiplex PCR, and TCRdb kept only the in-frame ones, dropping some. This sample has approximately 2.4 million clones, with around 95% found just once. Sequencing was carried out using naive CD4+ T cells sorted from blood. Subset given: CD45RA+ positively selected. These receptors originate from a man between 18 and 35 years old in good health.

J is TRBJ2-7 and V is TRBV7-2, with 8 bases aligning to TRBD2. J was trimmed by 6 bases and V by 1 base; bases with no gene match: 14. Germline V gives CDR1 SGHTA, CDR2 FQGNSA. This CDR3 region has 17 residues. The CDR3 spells CASSLGVAGSTLGEQYF. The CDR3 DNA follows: TGTGCCAGCAGCTTAGGGGTAGCGGGGAGTACTTTGGGCGAGCAGTACTTC.

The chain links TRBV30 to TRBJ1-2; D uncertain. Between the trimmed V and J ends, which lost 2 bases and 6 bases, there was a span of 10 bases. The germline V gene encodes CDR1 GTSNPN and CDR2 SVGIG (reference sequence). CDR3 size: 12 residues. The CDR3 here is CAWSPVHNGYTF. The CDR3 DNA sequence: TGTGCCTGGAGTCCCGTTCATAATGGCTACACCTTC. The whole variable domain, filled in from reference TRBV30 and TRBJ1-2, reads SQTIHQWPATLVQPVGSPLSLECTVEGTSNPNLYWYRQAAGRGLQLLFYSVGIGQISSEVPQNLSASRPQDRQFILSSKKLLLSDSGFYLCAWSPVHNGYTFGSGTRLTVV.

The CDR3 here is CASSGGLSYNSPLHF. In nucleotides, the CDR3 is TGTGCCAGTAGTGGGGGTCTCTCCTATAATTCACCCCTCCACTTT. J is TRBJ1-6 and V is TRBV19; a weak D match, TRBD1 (5 bases). Germline CDR1 and CDR2: LNHDA and SQIVND (reference sequence). This CDR3 spans 15 amino acids. V gave up 5 bases and J gave up 0 bases, with 8 bases separating them.

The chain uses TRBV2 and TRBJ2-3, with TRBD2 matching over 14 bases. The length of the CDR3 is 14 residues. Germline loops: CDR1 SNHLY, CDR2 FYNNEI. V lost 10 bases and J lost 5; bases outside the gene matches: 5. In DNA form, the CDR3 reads TGTGCCACCCGGGGACTAGCGGGAGTAGATACGCAGTATTTT. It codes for CATRGLAGVDTQYF.

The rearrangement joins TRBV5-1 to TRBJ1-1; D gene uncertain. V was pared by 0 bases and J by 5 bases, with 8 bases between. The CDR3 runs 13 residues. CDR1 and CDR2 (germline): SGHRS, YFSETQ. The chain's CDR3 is CASSLDVGTEAFF. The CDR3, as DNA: TGCGCCAGCAGCTTGGATGTAGGGACTGAAGCTTTCTTT. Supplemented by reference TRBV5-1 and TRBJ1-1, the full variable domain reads KAGVTQTPRYLIKTRGQQVTLSCSPISGHRSVSWYQQTPGQGLQFLFEYFSETQRNKGNFPGRFSGRQFSNSRSEMNVSTLELGDSALYLCASSLDVGTEAFFGQGTRLTVV.

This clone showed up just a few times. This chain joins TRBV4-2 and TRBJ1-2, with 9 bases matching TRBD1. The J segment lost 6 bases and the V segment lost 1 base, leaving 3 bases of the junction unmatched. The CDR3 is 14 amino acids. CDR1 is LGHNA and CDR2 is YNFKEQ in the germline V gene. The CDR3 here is CASSQAGQGNGYTF. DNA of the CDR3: TGTGCCAGCAGCCAAGCCGGACAGGGGAATGGCTACACCTTC.

The chain's CDR3 is CASSPGGALDTQYF. As DNA, the CDR3 is TGTGCCAGCTCGCCCGGCGGGGCATTAGATACGCAGTATTTT. The V gene is TRBV18, the J gene TRBJ2-3; D might be TRBD2 (6 bases). V was cut by 6 bases and J by 5 bases, with 15 bases left in between. From germline, CDR1 is KGHSH and CDR2 LQKENI. This CDR3 has 14 residues.

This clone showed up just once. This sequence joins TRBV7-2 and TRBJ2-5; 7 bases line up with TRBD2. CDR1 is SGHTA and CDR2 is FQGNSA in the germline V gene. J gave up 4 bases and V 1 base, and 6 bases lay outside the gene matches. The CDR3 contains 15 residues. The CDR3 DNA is TGTGCCAGCAGCTTAGGTGCGGGAGTGAGAGAGACCCAGTACTTC. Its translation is CASSLGAGVRETQYF. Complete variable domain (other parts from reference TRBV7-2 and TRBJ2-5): GAGVSQSPSNKVTEKGKDVELRCDPISGHTALYWYRQSLGQGLEFLIYFQGNSAPDKSGLPSDRFSAERTGGSVSTLTIQRTQQEDSAVYLCASSLGAGVRETQYFGPGTRLLVL.

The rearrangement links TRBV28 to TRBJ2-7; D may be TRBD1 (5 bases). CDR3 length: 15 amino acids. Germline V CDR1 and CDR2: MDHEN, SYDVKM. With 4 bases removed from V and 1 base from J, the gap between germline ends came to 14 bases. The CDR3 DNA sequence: TGTGCCAGCAGTTCCCCCGCAGGGTGGTCCTACGAGCAGTACTTC. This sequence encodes CASSSPAGWSYEQYF. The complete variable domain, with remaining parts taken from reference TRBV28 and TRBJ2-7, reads DVKVTQSSRYLVKRTGEKVFLECVQDMDHENMFWYRQDPGLGLRLIYFSYDVKMKEKGDIPEGYSVSREKKERFSLILESASTNQTSMYLCASSSPAGWSYEQYFGPGTRLTVT.

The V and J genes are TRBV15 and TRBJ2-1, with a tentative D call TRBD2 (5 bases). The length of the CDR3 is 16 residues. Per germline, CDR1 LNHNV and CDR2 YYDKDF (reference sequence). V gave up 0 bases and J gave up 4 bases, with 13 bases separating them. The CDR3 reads CATSRDVGVRYNEQFF. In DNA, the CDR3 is TGTGCCACCAGCAGAGACGTGGGAGTAAGGTACAATGAGCAGTTCTTC.

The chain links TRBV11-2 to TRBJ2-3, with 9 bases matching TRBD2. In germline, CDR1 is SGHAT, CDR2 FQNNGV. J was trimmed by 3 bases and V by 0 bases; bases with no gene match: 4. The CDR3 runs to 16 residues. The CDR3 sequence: CASSLEGTSTTDTQYF. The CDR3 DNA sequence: TGTGCCAGCAGCTTAGAAGGGACTAGCACTACAGATACGCAGTATTTT.

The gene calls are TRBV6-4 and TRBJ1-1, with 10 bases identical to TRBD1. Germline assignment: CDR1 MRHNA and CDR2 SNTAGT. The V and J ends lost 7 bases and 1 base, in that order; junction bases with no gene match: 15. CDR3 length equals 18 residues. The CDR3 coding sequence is TGTGCCAGCACCGGACAGGGGGAAAGTTGGGCCTCGAACACTGAAGCTTTCTTT. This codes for CASTGQGESWASNTEAFF.

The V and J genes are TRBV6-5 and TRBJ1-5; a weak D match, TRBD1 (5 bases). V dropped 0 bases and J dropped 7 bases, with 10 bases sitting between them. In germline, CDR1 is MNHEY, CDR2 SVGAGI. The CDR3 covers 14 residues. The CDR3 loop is CASSYSPQGQPQHF. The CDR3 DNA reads TGTGCCAGCAGTTACTCCCCCCAGGGCCAGCCCCAGCATTTT.

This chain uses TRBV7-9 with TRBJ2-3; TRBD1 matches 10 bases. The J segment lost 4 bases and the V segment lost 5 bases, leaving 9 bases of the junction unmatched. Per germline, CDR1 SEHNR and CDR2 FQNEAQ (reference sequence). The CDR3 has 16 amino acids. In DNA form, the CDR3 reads TGTGCCAGCAGCGTTCCGGGACAGGGGAAAGCAGATACGCAGTATTTT. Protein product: CASSVPGQGKADTQYF.

The CDR3 loop is CATKAMGTGEAFF. The CDR3 nucleotides read TGCGCCACCAAAGCGATGGGGACGGGGGAAGCTTTCTTT. The chain links TRBV10-1 to TRBJ1-1; TRBD1 is a possible D gene (5 bases). This CDR3 has 13 residues. V was shortened by 10 bases and J by 8 bases, with 20 bases between the two germline ends. Germline V CDR1 and CDR2: WNHNN, SYGVQD (reference sequence).

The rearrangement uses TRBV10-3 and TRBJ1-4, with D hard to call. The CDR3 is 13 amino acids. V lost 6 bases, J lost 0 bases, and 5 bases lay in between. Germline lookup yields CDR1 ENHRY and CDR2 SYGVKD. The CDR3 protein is CAIRPPTNEKLFF. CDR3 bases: TGTGCCATCAGGCCTCCAACTAATGAAAAACTGTTTTTT.

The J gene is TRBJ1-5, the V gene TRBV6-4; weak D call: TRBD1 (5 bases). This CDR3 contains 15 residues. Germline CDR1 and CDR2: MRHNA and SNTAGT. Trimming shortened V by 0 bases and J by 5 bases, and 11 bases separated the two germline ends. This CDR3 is CASSDSSGTHQPQHF. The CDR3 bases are TGTGCCAGCAGTGACTCCTCGGGGACGCATCAGCCCCAGCATTTT.

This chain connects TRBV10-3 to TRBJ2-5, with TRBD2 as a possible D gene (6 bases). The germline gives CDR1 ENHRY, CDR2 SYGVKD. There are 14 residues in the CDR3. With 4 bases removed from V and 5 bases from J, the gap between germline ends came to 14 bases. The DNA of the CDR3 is TGTGCCATCAGTGCCGGGGGACCCGGGGAGACCCAGTACTTC. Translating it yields CAISAGGPGETQYF.

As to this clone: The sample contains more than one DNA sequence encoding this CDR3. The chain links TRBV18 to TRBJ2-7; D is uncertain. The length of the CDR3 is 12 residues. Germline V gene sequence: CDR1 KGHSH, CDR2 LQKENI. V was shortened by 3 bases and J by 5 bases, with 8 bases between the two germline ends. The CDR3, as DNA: TGTGCCAGCTCACCGACACGGGACGAGCAGTACTTC. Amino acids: CASSPTRDEQYF.

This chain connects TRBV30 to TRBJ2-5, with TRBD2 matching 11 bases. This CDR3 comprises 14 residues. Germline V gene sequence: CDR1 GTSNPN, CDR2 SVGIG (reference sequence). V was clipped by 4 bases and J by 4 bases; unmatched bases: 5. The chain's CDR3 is CAWNLAGGRETQYF. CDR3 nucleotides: TGTGCCTGGAACCTAGCGGGAGGACGAGAGACCCAGTACTTC.

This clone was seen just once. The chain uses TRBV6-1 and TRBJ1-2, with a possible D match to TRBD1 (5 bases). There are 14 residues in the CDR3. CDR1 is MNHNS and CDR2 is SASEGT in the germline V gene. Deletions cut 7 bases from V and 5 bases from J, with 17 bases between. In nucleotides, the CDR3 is TGTGCCAGCATCCTAACCTCACAGGCTTATGGCTACACCTTC. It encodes CASILTSQAYGYTF.

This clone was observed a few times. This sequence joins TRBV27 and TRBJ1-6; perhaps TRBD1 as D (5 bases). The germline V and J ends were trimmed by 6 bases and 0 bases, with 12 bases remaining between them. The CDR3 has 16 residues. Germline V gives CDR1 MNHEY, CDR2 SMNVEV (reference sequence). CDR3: CASRAQGDSYNSPLHF. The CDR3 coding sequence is TGTGCCAGCAGGGCTCAGGGAGACTCCTATAATTCACCCCTCCACTTT.

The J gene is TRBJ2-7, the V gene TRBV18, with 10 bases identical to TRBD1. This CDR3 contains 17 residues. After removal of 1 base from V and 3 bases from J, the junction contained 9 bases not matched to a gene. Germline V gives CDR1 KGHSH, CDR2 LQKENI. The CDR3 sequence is CASSPRGTGVQFYEQYF. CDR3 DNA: TGTGCCAGCTCACCACGGGGGACAGGGGTGCAATTCTACGAGCAGTACTTC.

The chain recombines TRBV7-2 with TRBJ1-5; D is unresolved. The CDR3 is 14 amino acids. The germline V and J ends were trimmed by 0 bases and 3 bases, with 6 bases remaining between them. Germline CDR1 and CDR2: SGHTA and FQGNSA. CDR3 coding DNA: TGTGCCAGCAGCTTAGCTTACTTCAATCAGCCCCAGCATTTT. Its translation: CASSLAYFNQPQHF.

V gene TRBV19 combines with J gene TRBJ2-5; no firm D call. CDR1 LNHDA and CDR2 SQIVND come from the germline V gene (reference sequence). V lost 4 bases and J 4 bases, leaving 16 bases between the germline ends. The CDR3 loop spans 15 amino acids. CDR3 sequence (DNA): TGTGCCAGTAGTACCTTGGCGGTGACTGGAGAGACCCAGTACTTC. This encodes CASSTLAVTGETQYF.

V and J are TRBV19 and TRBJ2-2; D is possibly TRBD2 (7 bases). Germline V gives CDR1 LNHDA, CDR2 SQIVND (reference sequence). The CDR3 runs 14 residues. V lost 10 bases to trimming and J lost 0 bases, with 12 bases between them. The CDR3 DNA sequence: TGTGCCACGAGCGGGACACCGAACACCGGGGAGCTGTTTTTT. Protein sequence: CATSGTPNTGELFF.